This T cell receptor (beta chain) was sequenced for a study of T cell changes during pregnancy in multiple sclerosis. The CDR3 runs 14 residues. CDR1 is MGHRA, CDR2 YSYEKL, per germline. V dropped 1 base and J dropped 2 bases, with 9 bases sitting between them. This clone showed up just a few times. The repertoire was sequenced with immunoSEQ multiplex PCR; TCRdb's copy has only in-frame clones and lacks some. The data contain 25,000 to 35,000 clones, around 90% of them singletons. This TCR came from a female donor in good health, enrolled as a control in a pregnancy study. The J gene is TRBJ2-7, the V gene TRBV4-1, with D possibly matching TRBD1 (5 bases). Sequenced here: peripheral blood, sampled in the first trimester of pregnancy. Written as DNA, the CDR3 is TGCGCCAGCAGCCAAGGGACATCCACCTACGAGCAGTACTTC. This encodes CASSQGTSTYEQYF.